This entry features one T cell receptor (beta chain) sequence. What it binds is unknown. V lost 5 bases, J lost 3 bases, and 7 bases stayed unmatched. The CDR3 spans 15 residues. CDR1 and CDR2 (germline): MNHEY, SMNVEV (reference sequence). Sorted naive CD8 T cells, roughly 19,000 to 1,100,000, were sequenced from 10%, 30% or 50% RNA. CD8+CD4-CCR7+CD45RA+ cells were sorted as naive CD8 T cells. The data were taken from a study of molecular identifiers for immune sequencing clone quantification. Study findings and constraints: Beyond 20 RNA copies, clones held over 99% of effector molecules, compared with under 1% in naive cells.

With listed TCR primers and previously described methods, bulk TCR libraries were prepared. TCRdb re-called the PCR reads through MiXCR, storing one row per CDR3 protein. The sample has about half a million distinct CDR3 sequences, over 20% seen once. Sequencing used naive CD8+ T cells from blood, with Jurkat cell RNA spiked in. The subset here: FACS-sorted CD8+CD4-CCR7+CD45RA+ naive T cells. The chain is built from TRBV27 and TRBJ2-1; 7 bases are a match to TRBD1. The sequence was collected from a human donor in good health. Some libraries in this study had Jurkat cell RNA spiked in. The CDR3 sequence: CASSPGTAIYNEQFF. CDR3 DNA sequence: TGTGCCAGCAGTCCCGGGACAGCCATCTACAATGAGCAGTTCTTC.